The clone carrying this T cell receptor (beta chain) was counted a few times. The target antigen is unknown. The CDR3 spans 18 residues. CDR1 LGHNA and CDR2 YNFKEQ come from the germline V gene. The ends lost 2 bases at V and 0 bases at J; junction bases unmatched: 6. This entry comes from a study of post-analysis software for immune sequencing data. Overall study: Disease courses included relapsing-remitting, secondary progressive and progressive-relapsing multiple sclerosis.

Notes on the study in general: Roughly 5 TRBV segments (TRBV5-6, TRBV5-1 and TRBV20-1 among them) occurred more frequently in patients than in controls.

TCR beta cDNA libraries included unique molecular identifiers. TCRdb itself ran the PCR reads through MiXCR, one entry per CDR3 protein. The data hold some 800,000 distinct CDR3 sequences, with 40% to 55% observed a single time. The rearrangement joins TRBV4-2 to TRBJ2-1, with TRBD2 matching over 11 bases. The sequencing input was blood. The sequence was obtained from a girl under 18 with multiple sclerosis. The CDR3 DNA follows: TGTGCCAGCAGCCAACATGAACTAGCGGGAGTCTCCTACAATGAGCAGTTCTTC. It is translated as CASSQHELAGVSYNEQFF.